This T cell receptor (beta chain) originates from a study of blood T cell repertoires in COVID-19. In the authors' methods: Cell counts per sample came from amplifying reference gene primers. Generated by immunoSEQ multiplex PCR, the TCRdb table keeps only in-frame clones and is missing some. V and J calls and clone size are as listed in that table; D and trimming were resolved from the DNA. This table has approximately 150,000 clones, roughly 87% appearing once. The CDR3 is 16 amino acids. The trim removed 4 bases at V and 4 bases at J, leaving 12 bases unmatched. The sample comprised peripheral blood. The rearrangement joins TRBV23-1 to TRBJ1-2; 7 positions match TRBD1. TRBV23-1 has ORF status, its function being uncertain. The sequence derives from a woman between 45 and 65 years old with acute or convalescent COVID-19. CDR3 residues: CASSPLLGRGAYGYTF. The CDR3 DNA follows: TGCGCCAGCAGTCCCCTCCTTGGCAGGGGGGCCTATGGCTACACCTTC.